This T cell receptor (beta chain) was documented in a study of cytomegalovirus exposure and HLA in healthy donors. CDR1 LNHDA and CDR2 SQIVND come from the germline V gene (reference sequence). The CDR3 is 14 residues long. V lost 4 bases and J lost 7, with 16 bases in between. The assay was immunoSEQ multiplex PCR, and TCRdb's table has in-frame clones only and misses some. Here the sample spans some 260,000 clones, approximately 84% being singletons. This clonotype was obtained from a man between 18 and 29 years old in good health and CMV-seropositive. This chain uses TRBV19 with TRBJ1-2; D may be TRBD1 (6 bases). Sequencing used PBMCs. The CDR3 DNA is TGTGCCAGTAGTAGTAGGACAGAGACGGGTGGCTACACCTTC. It is translated as CASSSRTETGGYTF.